Each of the 21 T cell receptor beta chains below was sequenced from the same sample in a study of OX40 agonist ivuxolimab in advanced cancers. Using immunoSEQ multiplex PCR, the repertoire was profiled, and TCRdb retains in-frame clones only, with some absent. Counted here are some 16,000 clones, 77% occurring once; the ten biggest clones make up 9.5% to 15%. Specimen: CD4+ or CD8+ T cells sorted from blood, collected in a trial of the OX40 agonist ivuxolimab. The receptor source for this set is an adult with an advanced solid tumor such as melanoma, head and neck, liver or kidney cancer.

This rearrangement joins TRBV13 to TRBJ1-4, with a possible D match to TRBD1 (6 bases). V gave up 5 bases and J gave up 7 bases, with 14 bases separating them. Per germline, CDR1 PRHDT and CDR2 FYEKMQ (reference sequence). The CDR3 extends over 14 amino acids. Written as DNA, the CDR3 is TGTGCCAGCAGCCCCTCCGGGGGGCCTGAAAAACTGTTTTTT. As protein: CASSPSGGPEKLFF.

This clone is classed as large (0.1 to 1%). This rearrangement joins TRBV11-2 to TRBJ1-2; no reliable D call. Germline values: CDR1 SGHAT, CDR2 FQNNGV. Trimming cost V 7 bases and J 0 bases, with 21 bases left between them. This CDR3 has 17 residues. CDR3 loop: CASTPQGSASPNYGYTF. CDR3 nucleotides: TGTGCCAGCACACCCCAAGGGTCAGCTAGCCCTAACTATGGCTACACCTTC.

Written as DNA, the CDR3 is TGTGCCAGCAGCGCGGCGGGTGGCTACACCTTC. Translating it yields CASSAAGGYTF. The chain is built from TRBV9 and TRBJ1-2; D is uncertain. The V end lost 3 bases, the J end lost 7 bases, and 7 bases lay between the germline ends. Germline V gene sequence: CDR1 SGDLS, CDR2 YYNGEE. The CDR3 extends over 11 amino acids.

The genes are TRBV6-6 and TRBJ1-3; a possible D gene is TRBD1 (5 bases). Trimming took off 0 bases at V and 3 bases at J, with 9 bases between the two ends. The CDR3 sequence is 15 residues long. The germline gives CDR1 MNHNY, CDR2 SVGAGI (reference sequence). The CDR3 sequence: CASSYSNRIGNTIYF. The CDR3 nucleotides are TGTGCCAGCAGTTACTCGAACAGGATTGGAAACACCATATATTTT.

This clone appeared a single time. The rearrangement links TRBV4-2 to TRBJ2-7; D is unresolved. CDR1 is LGHNA and CDR2 is YNFKEQ in the germline V gene. The CDR3 is made up of 13 amino acids. With 1 base removed from V and 5 bases from J, the gap between germline ends came to 9 bases. In DNA, the CDR3 is TGTGCCAGCAGCCAAGTGGCCTCGGACGAGCAGTACTTC. Protein product: CASSQVASDEQYF.

The chain recombines TRBV4-1 with TRBJ1-1; a possible D gene is TRBD1 (5 bases). Trimming stripped 0 bases from V and 1 base from J, with 6 bases between. CDR3 size: 14 residues. Per the germline V gene, CDR1 is MGHRA and CDR2 is YSYEKL. The CDR3 loop reads CASSQDDRNTEAFF. DNA for the CDR3: TGCGCCAGCAGCCAAGATGACAGGAACACTGAAGCTTTCTTT.

The V call is TRBV4-1, the J call TRBJ1-2; D is uncertain. Germline assignment: CDR1 MGHRA and CDR2 YSYEKL. V was pared by 0 bases and J by 0 bases, with 8 bases between. The CDR3 runs 15 residues. As DNA, the CDR3 is TGCGCCAGCAGCCAAGATCGTGGGACTAACTATGGCTACACCTTC. Protein: CASSQDRGTNYGYTF.

The V call is TRBV10-3, the J call TRBJ1-2; D is unclear. The CDR3 has 18 residues. V was trimmed by 10 bases and J by 4 bases, leaving 31 bases between them. CDR1 ENHRY and CDR2 SYGVKD come from the germline V gene. The CDR3 nucleotides read TGTGCCACCAAAAAGCCCCCGGCAGAGGAGGCGCAGGCCTATGGCTACACCTTC. It yields the protein CATKKPPAEEAQAYGYTF.

This clone was seen only a few times. The chain recombines TRBV11-1 with TRBJ2-1, with 8 bases aligning to TRBD2. Germline values: CDR1 SGHAT, CDR2 FQDESV (reference sequence). The CDR3 spans 16 residues. The V and J ends lost 3 bases and 0 bases, in that order; junction bases with no gene match: 4. CDR3 sequence: CASSLRGANSYNEQFF. CDR3 sequence (DNA): TGTGCCAGCAGCTTGCGGGGGGCAAACTCCTACAATGAGCAGTTCTTC.

With respect to this clone: This probably arose from a read error, given a far larger clone one base away. The rearrangement links TRBV5-6 to TRBJ1-1, with D possibly TRBD1 on 6 matching bases. Trimming stripped 0 bases from V and 6 bases from J, with 18 bases between. CDR3 length: 16 amino acids. Germline CDR1 SGHDT, CDR2 YYEEEE. In DNA, the CDR3 is TGTGCCAGCAGCTTGGCATTGTACAGGGAGGTCTCTGAAGCTTTCTTT. Translated: CASSLALYREVSEAFF.

The DNA for the CDR3 is TGTGCCAGCAGCTTAGATTCCGCTAGCGGGGGGGCCAATGAGCAGTTCTTC. Its protein product is CASSLDSASGGANEQFF. The rearrangement uses TRBV11-2 and TRBJ2-1; 12 nucleotides match TRBD2. This CDR3 region has 17 residues. V shed 0 bases, J shed 6 bases, and the junction held 6 bases outside the gene matches. CDR1 is SGHAT and CDR2 is FQNNGV in the germline V gene.

V is TRBV7-9 and J is TRBJ2-1; D not certain. Between the trimmed V and J ends, which lost 3 bases and 6 bases, there was a span of 9 bases. The length of the CDR3 is 13 residues. Germline loops: CDR1 SEHNR, CDR2 FQNEAQ (reference sequence). CDR3 in DNA: TGTGCCAGCAGCTTCGGCACTACCAATGAGCAGTTCTTC. Translating it yields CASSFGTTNEQFF.

The V and J genes are TRBV4-3 and TRBJ1-1; no reliable D call. This CDR3 comprises 15 residues. Trimming shortened V by 1 base and J by 1 base, and 10 bases separated the two germline ends. Germline V lookup: CDR1 LGHNA, CDR2 YSLEER. This CDR3 reads CASSQGGIQNTEAFF. CDR3 sequence (DNA): TGCGCCAGCAGCCAAGGTGGTATTCAGAACACTGAAGCTTTCTTT.

The chain couples TRBV10-3 to TRBJ2-7; either TRBD1 or TRBD2 may fit D (6 bases each). Trimming pared 2 bases from V and 6 bases from J, leaving 14 bases between. The CDR3 extends over 14 amino acids. The germline V gene encodes CDR1 ENHRY and CDR2 SYGVKD. CDR3 amino acids: CAISEGGVGGEQYF. The CDR3 DNA sequence: TGTGCCATCAGTGAGGGCGGGGTAGGGGGCGAGCAGTACTTC.

J is TRBJ2-7 and V is TRBV7-9; perhaps D is TRBD1 or TRBD2 (5 bases each). V was clipped by 5 bases and J by 13 bases, with 15 bases between them. The CDR3 spans 11 residues. The germline CDR1 and CDR2 sequences are SEHNR and FQNEAQ (reference sequence). CDR3 amino acids: CASSPGALFYF. In nucleotides, the CDR3 is TGTGCCAGCAGCCCCGGGGCTCTGTTCTACTTC. Looking up the rest from reference TRBV7-9 and TRBJ2-7 gives the full variable domain: DTGVSQNPRHKITKRGQNVTFRCDPISEHNRLYWYRQTLGQGPEFLTYFQNEAQLEKSRLLSDRFSAERPKGSFSTLEIQRTEQGDSAMYLCASSPGALFYFGPGTRLTVT.

The V and J genes are TRBV7-2 and TRBJ1-6; tentative D call: TRBD1 (5 bases). V was shortened by 2 bases and J by 8 bases, with 13 bases between the two germline ends. In germline, CDR1 is SGHTA, CDR2 FQGNSA. The CDR3 runs 15 residues. CDR3 sequence reads: CASSLWGDPYSPLHF. The DNA for the CDR3 is TGTGCCAGCAGCTTATGGGGGGACCCTTATTCACCCCTCCACTTT.

The chain combines TRBV5-8 with TRBJ2-7; D ambiguous. The CDR3 extends over 14 amino acids. CDR1 SGHTS and CDR2 YDEGEE come from the germline V gene. Trimming took 4 bases from V and 3 from J, leaving 14 bases between them. CDR3 loop: CASSPTQENYEQYF. In DNA form, the CDR3 reads TGTGCCAGCAGCCCGACCCAGGAGAACTACGAGCAGTACTTC.

This rearrangement joins TRBV9 to TRBJ2-1; 12 bases are a match to TRBD2. Germline loops: CDR1 SGDLS, CDR2 YYNGEE. V lost 3 bases to trimming and J lost 1 base; unmatched junction nucleotides: 8. The CDR3 runs 18 residues. CDR3: CASSELPGTSGSYNEQFF. The CDR3 DNA sequence: TGTGCCAGCAGCGAACTTCCCGGGACTAGCGGGTCCTACAATGAGCAGTTCTTC.

There are a few counts of this clone. This chain uses TRBV7-6 with TRBJ1-1; a weak D match, TRBD1 (5 bases). In germline, CDR1 is SGHVS, CDR2 FNYEAQ. This CDR3 contains 14 residues. Between the trimmed V and J ends, which lost 0 bases and 4 bases, there was a span of 9 bases. CDR3 in amino acids: CASSLASGGTEAFF. As DNA, the CDR3 is TGTGCCAGCAGCTTAGCGTCGGGGGGCACTGAAGCTTTCTTT. The whole variable domain, remainder taken from reference TRBV7-6 and TRBJ1-1, is GAGVSQSPRYKVTKRGQDVALRCDPISGHVSLYWYRQALGQGPEFLTYFNYEAQQDKSGLPNDRFSAERPEGSISTLTIQRTEQRDSAMYRCASSLASGGTEAFFGQGTRLTVV.

The gene calls are TRBV19 and TRBJ2-1, with D perhaps matching TRBD2 (6 bases). The CDR3 length is 17 residues. Germline assignment: CDR1 LNHDA and CDR2 SQIVND (reference sequence). Trimming left V 3 bases short and J 2 bases short, with 17 bases between. The CDR3 bases are TGTGCCAGTAGTATTCCTTTCGCCGGGGGACCCTACAATGAGCAGTTCTTC. Amino acids: CASSIPFAGGPYNEQFF.

This sequence joins TRBV7-9 and TRBJ2-1, with D perhaps matching TRBD1 (5 bases). From germline, CDR1 is SEHNR and CDR2 FQNEAQ (reference sequence). Trimming took off 4 bases at V and 1 base at J, with 14 bases between the two ends. The CDR3 loop spans 16 amino acids. CDR3 nucleotides: TGTGCCAGCAGCTCCCCCACAGGTCCGTCCTACAATGAGCAGTTCTTC. It yields the protein CASSSPTGPSYNEQFF.